These 21 T cell receptor beta chains originate from one sample sequenced in a study of CD8+ T cells in alopecia areata. Treatment of the sample: oral pan-JAK inhibitor, 5-10 mg twice daily. RNA was extracted and reverse transcribed into cDNA as the sequencing template. Clones were read by immunoSEQ multiplex PCR, and TCRdb kept only the in-frame ones, dropping some. The sample lists a few hundred thousand clones, roughly two fifths occurring once. This specimen was CD4+ T cells sorted from blood, taken between weeks 30 and 35, from a patient treated with tofacitinib. Every receptor here comes from a human donor with alopecia areata.

This clone was observed a handful of times. Mismatch with germline at one junction end may stem from a read error. This chain uses TRBV5-6 with TRBJ2-2, with 12 bases matching TRBD2. This CDR3 spans 18 amino acids. Germline V gene lookup returns CDR1 SGHDT and CDR2 YYEEEE. CDR3 coding DNA: TGTGCCAGCAGCTTGGTGCTAGCGGGAGGGCCGAACGCCGGGGAGCTGTTTTTT. Its protein is CASSLVLAGGPNAGELFF.

The rearrangement uses TRBV7-9 and TRBJ2-7; 10 bases align to TRBD2. Germline trimming cut 1 base from V and 2 bases from J; bases unmatched to any gene: 5. CDR3 length equals 16 residues. The V gene's germline CDR1 is SEHNR and CDR2 FQNEAQ (reference sequence). CDR3 bases: TGTGCCAGCAGCTTAGGAGCTAGCGGGGGTCCCTACGAGCAGTACTTC. Amino acids: CASSLGASGGPYEQYF.

The chain combines TRBV7-8 with TRBJ2-7; D call uncertain. This CDR3 contains 13 residues. Germline V gene data show CDR1 as SGHVS and CDR2 as FQNEAQ. Trimming took off 2 bases at V and 3 bases at J, with 8 bases between the two ends. Here the CDR3 reads CASSLSADYEQYF. DNA of the CDR3: TGTGCCAGCAGCTTAAGCGCCGACTACGAGCAGTACTTC.

V usage is TRBV6-5 and J usage is TRBJ2-4; either TRBD1 or TRBD2 may supply D (5 bases each). Per the germline V gene, CDR1 is MNHEY and CDR2 is SVGAGI. The CDR3 runs 14 residues. Between the trimmed V and J ends, which lost 5 bases and 5 bases, there was a span of 13 bases. CDR3 protein: CASSHRDRQNIQYF. The DNA for the CDR3 is TGTGCCAGCAGTCATAGGGACCGTCAAAACATTCAGTACTTC.

The chain joins TRBV29-1 to TRBJ2-2, with D perhaps given as TRBD1 or TRBD2 (5 bases each). The germline V gene encodes CDR1 SQVTM and CDR2 ANQGSEA. V gave up 7 bases and J gave up 0 bases, with 6 bases separating them. CDR3 length: 12 residues. CDR3 DNA: TGCAGCGCGGGGCCGAACACCGGGGAGCTGTTTTTT. Amino acids: CSAGPNTGELFF.

The CDR3 DNA sequence: TGTGCCAGCAGCTTAGACGGGAGTGATCACAATGAGCAGTTCTTC. This gives the protein CASSLDGSDHNEQFF. The chain has TRBV7-9 and TRBJ2-1, with D possibly TRBD2 on 6 matching bases. V shed 1 base and J shed 5 bases, with 12 bases lying between them. Germline loops: CDR1 SEHNR, CDR2 FQNEAQ (reference sequence). The CDR3 has 15 residues.

The chain carries TRBV10-3 and TRBJ2-7, with TRBD1 matching 11 bases. The germline V gene has CDR1 ENHRY and CDR2 SYGVKD. With V trimmed by 0 bases and J by 5 bases, 3 bases remained unmatched. There are 15 residues in the CDR3. The CDR3 DNA sequence: TGTGCCATCAGTGAGTCCCGGGACAGGGGGAACGAGCAGTACTTC. Protein: CAISESRDRGNEQYF.

This clone has just a few counts. This chain joins TRBV27 and TRBJ2-1; TRBD1 matches 7 bases. J lost 6 bases, V lost 6 bases, and 5 bases had no gene match. Per the germline V gene, CDR1 is MNHEY and CDR2 is SMNVEV (reference sequence). The CDR3 is 13 residues long. The CDR3 loop reads CASRQGRGNEQFF. CDR3 nucleotide sequence: TGTGCCAGCAGACAGGGGAGAGGCAATGAGCAGTTCTTC.

This clone was picked up a small number of times. The rearrangement links TRBV6-6 to TRBJ1-5; possible D gene TRBD1, 5 bases. CDR1 MNHNY and CDR2 SVGAGI come from the germline V gene (reference sequence). The CDR3 covers 15 residues. The V end lost 4 bases, the J end lost 0 bases, and 10 bases lay between the germline ends. The CDR3 bases are TGTGCCAGCAGTTCAGGGCGAAATAGCAATCAGCCCCAGCATTTT. Protein product: CASSSGRNSNQPQHF.

This chain links TRBV25-1 with TRBJ1-2; tentatively, D is TRBD1 (6 bases). The length of the CDR3 is 17 residues. Deletions cut 1 base from V and 6 bases from J, with 21 bases between. Germline CDR1 MGHDK, CDR2 SYGVNS. CDR3 DNA sequence: TGTGCCAGCAGTGAATCGACGCGAGGGGGGCTACCCCATGGCTACACCTTC. Amino acids: CASSESTRGGLPHGYTF.

This clone was picked up a small number of times. J is TRBJ2-7 and V is TRBV30, with TRBD2 matching over 14 bases. The germline V gene has CDR1 GTSNPN and CDR2 SVGIG (reference sequence). The J segment lost 2 bases and the V segment lost 0 bases, leaving 3 bases of the junction unmatched. The CDR3 loop spans 16 amino acids. CDR3 loop: CAWSVGGLAGAYEQYF. The CDR3 nucleotides read TGTGCCTGGAGTGTAGGGGGACTAGCGGGAGCCTACGAGCAGTACTTC.

The chain uses TRBV7-2 and TRBJ1-4, with D maybe TRBD1 (6 bases). Trimming left V 1 base short and J 4 bases short, with 13 bases between. The CDR3 consists of 16 residues. The germline CDR1 and CDR2 sequences are SGHTA and FQGNSA. CDR3 protein: CASSLETGLINEKLFF. In DNA, the CDR3 is TGTGCCAGCAGCTTAGAAACAGGGCTCATTAATGAAAAACTGTTTTTT.

CDR3 bases: TGCGCCAGCAGCGACTACACTGAAGCTTTCTTT. As protein: CASSDYTEAFF. The V gene is TRBV5-1, the J gene TRBJ1-1; D is unresolved. Germline loops: CDR1 SGHRS, CDR2 YFSETQ. V shed 4 bases and J shed 3 bases, with 4 bases lying between them. The CDR3 runs to 11 residues.

The chain couples TRBV18 to TRBJ1-1; the match to TRBD1 covers 11 bases. Trimming at V came to 3 bases and at J to 5 bases, leaving 5 bases not matched to a gene. The CDR3 runs to 15 residues. Germline-derived CDR1 and CDR2 are KGHSH and LQKENI. This CDR3 is CASSPGTGGGTEAFF. The CDR3 bases are TGTGCCAGCTCACCCGGGACAGGGGGGGGTACTGAAGCTTTCTTT. The variable domain in full, completed from reference TRBV18 and TRBJ1-1, reads NAGVMQNPRHLVRRRGQEARLRCSPMKGHSHVYWYRQLPEEGLKFMVYLQKENIIDESGMPKERFSAEFPKEGPSILRIQQVVRGDSAAYFCASSPGTGGGTEAFFGQGTRLTVV.

This chain joins TRBV2 and TRBJ2-7; the D call may be TRBD1 or TRBD2 (5 bases each). The V gene's germline CDR1 is SNHLY and CDR2 FYNNEI. The CDR3 is made up of 12 amino acids. V dropped 6 bases and J dropped 7 bases, with 13 bases sitting between them. The CDR3 is CASSREMGEQYF. The CDR3 DNA reads as TGTGCCAGCAGCAGGGAGATGGGGGAGCAGTACTTC.

This clone came up a few times. This chain connects TRBV5-1 to TRBJ2-2, with D maybe TRBD1 (6 bases). The CDR3 length is 15 residues. Trimming stripped 2 bases from V and 2 bases from J, with 10 bases between. Germline values: CDR1 SGHRS, CDR2 YFSETQ. DNA of the CDR3: TGCGCCAGCAGCTTCCGGGACACAAACACCGGGGAGCTGTTTTTT. Amino acids: CASSFRDTNTGELFF.

The chain has TRBV29-1 and TRBJ1-1, with a possible D match to TRBD1 (5 bases). Per the germline V gene, CDR1 is SQVTM and CDR2 is ANQGSEA. CDR3 size: 13 residues. Deletions cut 6 bases from V and 4 bases from J, with 15 bases between. CDR3 sequence (DNA): TGCAGCGTGGGGCCCCTGGGGGGCACTGAAGCTTTCTTT. It translates to CSVGPLGGTEAFF.

The V call is TRBV30, the J call TRBJ1-1; possible D gene TRBD1, 6 bases. Germline V gene sequence: CDR1 GTSNPN, CDR2 SVGIG (reference sequence). The V gene lost 1 base and the J gene lost 1 base, with 10 bases spanning the gap. CDR3 length: 14 residues. CDR3 sequence: CAWSGGHPNTEAFF. CDR3 bases: TGTGCCTGGAGTGGGGGACACCCGAACACTGAAGCTTTCTTT.

This chain joins TRBV19 and TRBJ2-6, with D possibly TRBD1 on 5 matching bases. The V end was cut by 10 bases, the J end by 0 bases, with 13 bases between. The CDR3 is 15 amino acids. CDR1 and CDR2 from the germline V gene are LNHDA and SQIVND (reference sequence). The CDR3: CATTPDISGANVLTF. The CDR3 nucleotides read TGTGCCACTACGCCGGACATCTCTGGGGCCAACGTCCTGACTTTC.

This chain joins TRBV25-1 and TRBJ2-7; 7 bases map to TRBD2. The V segment lost 10 bases and the J segment 5 bases; nucleotides outside the gene matches: 8. This CDR3 is built from 12 residues. CDR1 and CDR2 (germline): MGHDK, SYGVNS. The CDR3 region has the DNA TGTGCCACCACACGGGGGGTTGACGAGCAGTACTTC. Translating it yields CATTRGVDEQYF.

The chain carries TRBV19 and TRBJ2-1; D gene uncertain. CDR1 and CDR2 from the germline V gene are LNHDA and SQIVND (reference sequence). Between the trimmed V and J ends, which lost 6 bases and 8 bases, there was a span of 14 bases. The CDR3 contains 13 residues. The CDR3 here is CASSRVLQDEQFF. CDR3 nucleotide sequence: TGTGCCAGTAGCCGGGTCCTTCAGGATGAGCAGTTCTTC.